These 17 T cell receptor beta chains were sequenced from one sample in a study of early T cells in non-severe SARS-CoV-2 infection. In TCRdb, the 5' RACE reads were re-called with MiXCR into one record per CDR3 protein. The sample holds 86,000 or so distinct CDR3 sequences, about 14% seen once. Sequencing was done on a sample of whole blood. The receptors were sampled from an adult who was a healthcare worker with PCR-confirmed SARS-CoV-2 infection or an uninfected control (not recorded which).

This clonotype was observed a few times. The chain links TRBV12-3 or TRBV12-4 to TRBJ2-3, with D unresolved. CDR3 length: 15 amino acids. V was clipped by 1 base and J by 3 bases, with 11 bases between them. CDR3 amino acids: CASSLGVGWTDTQYF. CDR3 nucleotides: TGTGCCAGCAGTTTAGGCGTAGGTTGGACAGATACGCAGTATTTT.

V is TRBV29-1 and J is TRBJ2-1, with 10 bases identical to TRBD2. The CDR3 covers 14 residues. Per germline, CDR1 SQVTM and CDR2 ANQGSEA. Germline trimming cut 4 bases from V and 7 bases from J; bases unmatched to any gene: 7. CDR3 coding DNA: TGCAGCGTTGCCCGTGGGACTAGCGTGAATGAGCAGTTCTTC. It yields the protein CSVARGTSVNEQFF.

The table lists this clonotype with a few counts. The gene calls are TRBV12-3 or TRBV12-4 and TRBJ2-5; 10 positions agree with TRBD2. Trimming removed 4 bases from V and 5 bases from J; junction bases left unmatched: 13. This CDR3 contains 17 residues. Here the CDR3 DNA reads TGTGCCAGCAGTTCCCCATTGTTAGCGGGAGGCGGCGAGACCCAGTACTTC. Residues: CASSSPLLAGGGETQYF.

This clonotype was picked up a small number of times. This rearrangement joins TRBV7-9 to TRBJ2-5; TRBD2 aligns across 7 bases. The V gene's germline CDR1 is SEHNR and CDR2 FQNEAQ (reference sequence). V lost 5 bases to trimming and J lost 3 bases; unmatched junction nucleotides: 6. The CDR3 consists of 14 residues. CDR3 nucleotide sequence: TGTGCCAGCAGCCGAGGTGGGAGGGAAGAGACCCAGTACTTC. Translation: CASSRGGREETQYF. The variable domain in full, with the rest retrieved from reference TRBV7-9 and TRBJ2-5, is DTGVSQNPRHKITKRGQNVTFRCDPISEHNRLYWYRQTLGQGPEFLTYFQNEAQLEKSRLLSDRFSAERPKGSFSTLEIQRTEQGDSAMYLCASSRGGREETQYFGPGTRLLVL.

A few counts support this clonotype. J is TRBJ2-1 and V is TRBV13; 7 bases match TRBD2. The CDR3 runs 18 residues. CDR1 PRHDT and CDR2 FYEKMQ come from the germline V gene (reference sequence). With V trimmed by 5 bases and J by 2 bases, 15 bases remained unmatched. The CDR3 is CASSPSPRGSGAYNEQFF. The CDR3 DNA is TGTGCCAGCAGCCCTTCCCCCCGGGGGAGCGGGGCCTACAATGAGCAGTTCTTC.

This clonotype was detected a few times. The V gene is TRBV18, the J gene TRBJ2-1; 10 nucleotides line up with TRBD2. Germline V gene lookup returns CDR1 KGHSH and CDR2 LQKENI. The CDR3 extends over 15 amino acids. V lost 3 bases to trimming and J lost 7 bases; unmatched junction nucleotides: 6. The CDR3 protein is CASSPTGTSVNEQFF. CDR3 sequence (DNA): TGTGCCAGCTCACCCACCGGGACTAGCGTTAATGAGCAGTTCTTC.

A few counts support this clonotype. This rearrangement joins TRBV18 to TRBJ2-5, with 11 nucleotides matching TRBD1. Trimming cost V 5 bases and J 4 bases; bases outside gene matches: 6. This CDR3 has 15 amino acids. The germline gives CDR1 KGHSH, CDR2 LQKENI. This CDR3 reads CASSTDRGLPETQYF. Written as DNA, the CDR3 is TGTGCCAGCTCAACGGACAGGGGGCTCCCAGAGACCCAGTACTTC.

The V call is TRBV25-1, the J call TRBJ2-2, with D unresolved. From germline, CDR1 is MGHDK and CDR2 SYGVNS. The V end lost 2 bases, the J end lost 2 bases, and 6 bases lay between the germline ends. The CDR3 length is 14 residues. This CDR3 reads CASSEKLNTGELFF. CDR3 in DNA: TGTGCCAGCAGTGAAAAGCTAAACACCGGGGAGCTGTTTTTT.

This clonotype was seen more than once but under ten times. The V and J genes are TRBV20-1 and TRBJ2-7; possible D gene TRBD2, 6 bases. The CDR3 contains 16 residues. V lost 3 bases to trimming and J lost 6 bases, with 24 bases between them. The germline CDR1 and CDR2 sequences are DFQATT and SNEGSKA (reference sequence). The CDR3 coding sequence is TGCAGTGCTAGCTTTGGGGACTTCTCGGGGCGTAGCGAGCAGTACTTC. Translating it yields CSASFGDFSGRSEQYF.

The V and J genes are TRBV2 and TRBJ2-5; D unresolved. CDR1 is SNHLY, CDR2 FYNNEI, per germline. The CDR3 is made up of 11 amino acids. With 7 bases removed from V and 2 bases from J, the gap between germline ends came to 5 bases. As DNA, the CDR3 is TGTGCCAGCACCGGTCAAGAGACCCAGTACTTC. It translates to CASTGQETQYF.

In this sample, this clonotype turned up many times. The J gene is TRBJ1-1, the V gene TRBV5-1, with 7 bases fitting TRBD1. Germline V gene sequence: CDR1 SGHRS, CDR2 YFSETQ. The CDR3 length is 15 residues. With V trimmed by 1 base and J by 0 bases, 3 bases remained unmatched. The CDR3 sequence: CASSLTGALNTEAFF. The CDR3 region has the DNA TGCGCCAGCAGCTTGACAGGGGCCCTGAACACTGAAGCTTTCTTT.

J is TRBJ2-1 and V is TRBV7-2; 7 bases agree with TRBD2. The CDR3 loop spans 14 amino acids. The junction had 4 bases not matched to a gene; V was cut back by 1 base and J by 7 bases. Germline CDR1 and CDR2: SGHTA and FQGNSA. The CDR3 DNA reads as TGTGCCAGCAGCTTAGGCGGGAGAACTAATGAGCAGTTCTTC. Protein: CASSLGGRTNEQFF.

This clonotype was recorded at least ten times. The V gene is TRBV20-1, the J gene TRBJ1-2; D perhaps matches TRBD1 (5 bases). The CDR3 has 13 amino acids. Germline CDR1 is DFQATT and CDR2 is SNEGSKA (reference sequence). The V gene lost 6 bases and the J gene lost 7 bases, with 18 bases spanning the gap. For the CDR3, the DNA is TGCAGTGCCCCCCCCGGGGGGAGAACTGGCTACACCTTC. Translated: CSAPPGGRTGYTF.

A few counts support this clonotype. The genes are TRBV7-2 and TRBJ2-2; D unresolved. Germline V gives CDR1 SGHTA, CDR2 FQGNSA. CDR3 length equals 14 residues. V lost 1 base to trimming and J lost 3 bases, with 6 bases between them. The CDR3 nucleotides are TGTGCCAGCAGCTTAGTGTCGGACACCGGGGAGCTGTTTTTT. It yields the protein CASSLVSDTGELFF.

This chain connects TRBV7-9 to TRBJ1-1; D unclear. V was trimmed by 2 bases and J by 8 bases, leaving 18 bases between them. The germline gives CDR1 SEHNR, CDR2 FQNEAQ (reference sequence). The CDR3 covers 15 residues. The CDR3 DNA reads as TGTGCCAGCAGCTTACCAGAGGGCAGCAAGTTCGAAGCTTTCTTT. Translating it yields CASSLPEGSKFEAFF.

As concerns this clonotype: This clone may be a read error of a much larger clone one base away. The CDR3 reads CSANKVGVNQPQHF. The CDR3 region has the DNA TGCAGTGCTAATAAAGTGGGGGTCAATCAGCCCCAGCATTTT. This chain connects TRBV20-1 to TRBJ1-5; possible D gene TRBD1, 5 bases. The CDR3 spans 14 residues. V shed 4 bases and J shed 3 bases, with 13 bases lying between them. Germline-derived CDR1 and CDR2 are DFQATT and SNEGSKA (reference sequence).

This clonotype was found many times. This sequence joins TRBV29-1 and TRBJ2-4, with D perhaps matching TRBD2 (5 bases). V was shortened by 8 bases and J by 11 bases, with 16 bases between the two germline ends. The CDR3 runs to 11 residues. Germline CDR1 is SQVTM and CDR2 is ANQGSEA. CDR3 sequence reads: CSSWETGLQYF. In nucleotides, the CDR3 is TGCAGCTCCTGGGAGACCGGACTTCAGTACTTC.